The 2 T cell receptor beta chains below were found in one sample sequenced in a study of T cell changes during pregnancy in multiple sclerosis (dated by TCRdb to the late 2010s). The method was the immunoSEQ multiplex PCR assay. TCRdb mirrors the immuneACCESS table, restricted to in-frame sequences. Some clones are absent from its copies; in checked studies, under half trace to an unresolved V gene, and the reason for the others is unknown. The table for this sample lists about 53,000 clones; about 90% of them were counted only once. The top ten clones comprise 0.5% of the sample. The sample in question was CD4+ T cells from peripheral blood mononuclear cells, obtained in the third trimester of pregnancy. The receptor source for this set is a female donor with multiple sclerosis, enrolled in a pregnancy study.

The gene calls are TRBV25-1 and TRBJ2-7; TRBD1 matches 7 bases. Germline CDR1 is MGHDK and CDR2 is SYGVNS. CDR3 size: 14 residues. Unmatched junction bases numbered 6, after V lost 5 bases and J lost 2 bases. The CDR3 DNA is TGTGCCAGCAGTCTGTCAGGGGGAACCTACGAGCAGTACTTC. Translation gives CASSLSGGTYEQYF.

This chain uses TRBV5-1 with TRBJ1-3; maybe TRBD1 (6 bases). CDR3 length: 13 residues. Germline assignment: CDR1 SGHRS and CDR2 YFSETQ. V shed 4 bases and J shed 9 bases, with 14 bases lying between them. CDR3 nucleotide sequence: TGCGCCAGCAGCGCACGACAGGAGTCCACCATATATTTT. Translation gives CASSARQESTIYF.